This T cell receptor (beta chain) was observed in a study of T cell repertoires in cytomegalovirus infection. At least ten counts were recorded for this clonotype. V was clipped by 1 base and J by 5 bases, with 18 bases between them. Germline V CDR1 and CDR2: SGHVS, FQNEAQ. CDR3 length: 16 amino acids. Via MiXCR, TCRdb re-called the reads, giving one row per CDR3 protein. This sample has about 130,000 distinct CDR3 sequences, with about 10% found just once. This TCR was recovered from a human donor in good health (CMV status not recorded). Some clones in this sample may be carry-over from other donors' samples. V usage is TRBV7-8 and J usage is TRBJ2-7; D perhaps matches TRBD2 (5 bases). Sequenced sample: PBMCs. CDR3 DNA: TGTGCCAGCAGCTTAGAAAACCCGGGGATCGAGAACGAGCAGTACTTC. It is translated as CASSLENPGIENEQYF.